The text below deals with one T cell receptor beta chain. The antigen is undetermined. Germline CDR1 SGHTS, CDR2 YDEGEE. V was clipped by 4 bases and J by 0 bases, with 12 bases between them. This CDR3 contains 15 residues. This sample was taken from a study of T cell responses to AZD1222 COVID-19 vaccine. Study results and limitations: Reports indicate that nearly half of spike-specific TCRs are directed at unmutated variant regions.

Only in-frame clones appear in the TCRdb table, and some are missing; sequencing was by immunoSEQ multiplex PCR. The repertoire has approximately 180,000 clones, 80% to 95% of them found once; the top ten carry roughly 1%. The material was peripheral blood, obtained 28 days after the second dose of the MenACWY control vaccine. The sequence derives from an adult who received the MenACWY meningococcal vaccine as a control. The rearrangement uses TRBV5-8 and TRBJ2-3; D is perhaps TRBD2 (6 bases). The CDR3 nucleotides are TGTGCCAGCAGCGGAACTAGCTTTAGCACAGATACGCAGTATTTT. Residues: CASSGTSFSTDTQYF. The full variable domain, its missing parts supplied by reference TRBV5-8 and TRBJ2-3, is EAGVTQSPTHLIKTRGQQATLRCSPISGHTSVYWYQQALGLGLQFLLWYDEGEERNRGNFPPRFSGRQFPNYSSELNVNALELEDSALYLCASSGTSFSTDTQYFGPGTRLTVL.